The 5 T cell receptor beta chains given below trace back to one sample, sequenced in a study of blood T cell repertoires in COVID-19. Method: immunoSEQ multiplex PCR; TCRdb's copy keeps in-frame clones and lacks some. This sample has around 150,000 clones, with more than 65% found just once. Sequencing was performed on peripheral blood. Source of these receptors: a man aged 55 to 70 with acute or convalescent COVID-19.

The chain recombines TRBV5-4 with TRBJ2-7, with 8 positions matching TRBD2. Germline values: CDR1 SGHNT, CDR2 YYREEE (reference sequence). The CDR3 covers 14 residues. J lost 1 base, V lost 8 bases, and 8 bases had no gene match. CDR3 bases: TGTGCCAGTCGTTCGAGCGGGAGTTCCTACGAGCAGTACTTC. This gives the protein CASRSSGSSYEQYF. Supplemented by reference TRBV5-4 and TRBJ2-7, the full variable domain reads ETGVTQSPTHLIKTRGQQVTLRCSSQSGHNTVSWYQQALGQGPQFIFQYYREEENGRGNFPPRFSGLQFPNYSSELNVNALELDDSALYLCASRSSGSSYEQYFGPGTRLTVT.

This clone was seen more than once but under ten times. The chain is built from TRBV5-6 and TRBJ2-5, with 9 positions matching TRBD1. The CDR3 contains 16 residues. V lost 4 bases, J lost 5 bases, and 12 bases stayed unmatched. CDR1 is SGHDT and CDR2 is YYEEEE in the germline V gene. CDR3 loop: CASSTGPTGGRETQYF. In nucleotides, the CDR3 is TGTGCCAGCAGCACCGGCCCGACAGGGGGGAGGGAGACCCAGTACTTC.

This chain links TRBV10-1 with TRBJ2-5, with 10 bases aligning to TRBD1. This CDR3 comprises 15 residues. V lost 2 bases to trimming and J lost 5 bases; unmatched junction nucleotides: 5. Per germline, CDR1 WNHNN and CDR2 SYGVQD (reference sequence). The CDR3 DNA reads TGCGCCAGCAGTGAGGGGACAGGGGTCATGGAGACCCAGTACTTC. It is translated as CASSEGTGVMETQYF.

V and J are TRBV28 and TRBJ2-7, with TRBD1 matching over 11 bases. The J segment lost 5 bases and the V segment lost 8 bases, leaving 14 bases of the junction unmatched. This CDR3 is built from 16 residues. Germline CDR1 is MDHEN and CDR2 is SYDVKM. DNA of the CDR3: TGTGCCAGCGGATTGTACCCCGGGACAGGGGGTGACGAGCAGTACTTC. As protein: CASGLYPGTGGDEQYF.

This rearrangement joins TRBV6-6 to TRBJ2-7, with a weak D call TRBD1 (6 bases). CDR3 length: 14 residues. Trimming cost V 7 bases and J 3 bases, with 16 bases left between them. CDR1 and CDR2 from the germline V gene are MNHNY and SVGAGI (reference sequence). CDR3 coding DNA: TGTGCCAGCACCGCAGGGGTCCTTAACTACGAGCAGTACTTC. Encoded protein: CASTAGVLNYEQYF.